The TCR beta chain described here comes from a study of T cells after yellow fever vaccination. TCRdb re-analysed the 5' RACE reads in MiXCR, keeping a single row per CDR3 protein. The table lists some 390,000 distinct CDR3 sequences, around a sixth of them singletons. Study observations and caveats: Peaking faster, on day 5 versus 15, the secondary response was nonetheless weaker. Any FACS-sorted repertoire could hold abundant clonotypes that contaminate it from the bulk population.

This CDR3 region has 15 residues. Trimming removed 1 base at V and 1 base at J, with 8 bases between. Germline CDR1 reads SGHVS; CDR2 reads FNYEAQ. This clonotype was seen more than once but under ten times. Antigen: not known. V is TRBV7-6 and J is TRBJ2-4, with D possibly matching TRBD2 (5 bases). The source was PBMCs, collected before the yellow fever booster vaccination. This clonotype was sampled from a man between 18 and 29 years old who received the YFV17D yellow fever vaccine. CDR3 nucleotides: TGTGCCAGCAGCTTAGTATCGGGGGCCAAAAACATTCAGTACTTC. Protein product: CASSLVSGAKNIQYF.